This T cell receptor (beta chain) emerged from a study of blood T cells in healthy people across ages (dated by TCRdb to about 2015). About the full investigation: In model experiments, template switching captured roughly one uniquely barcoded TCR beta cDNA molecule for every two T cells. To track age-related changes in TCR beta repertoire diversity, the study relied on deep sequencing normalized with unique cDNA molecular identifiers. Donors were grouped into four age groups: young (average approximately 15 years), middle-aged (about 38), aged (about 59) and long-lived (approximately 82). To avoid experimental bias, donors of different ages were randomly spread across the sequencing lanes. For two donors (one aged 18 to 30 and one aged 80 or older), the study analyzed two additional independent replicas of 1 million unique cDNA reads from the same blood draw. General conclusions and limits of the study: Estimates of total diversity based on one million sequenced T cells were considered lower bounds and underestimates. Because donor CMV infection status was unknown, age-related changes in expanded clonotypes were potentially confounded. There was a strong correlation between observed TCR beta diversity and the percentage of naive T cells measured by flow cytometry. As age increased, observed TCR beta diversity per million T cells dropped in a roughly linear way, and a significant reduction was already evident by age about 36. Because profiling used bulk unsorted PBMCs, naive and antigen-experienced compartments could not be compared conclusively. Compared with the aged group, more naive CD4+ T cells, fewer expanded clones and increased TCR diversity were shown by the long-lived group, suggesting age selection.

The junction shows trimming of 8 bases on V and 2 bases on J, and the gene matches do not reach 6 bases of it. Including the terminal cysteine and phenylalanine, the CDR3 comprises 13 residues. CDR3 DNA only is kept here, 39 bases in frame from base 1. Per the germline V gene, SQVTM is the CDR1 and ANQGSEA is the CDR2. As to this clonotype: There is no known antigen for this receptor. Base-call qualities are not available, and no considerably larger clone is one nucleotide away.

Donors were a few dozen systemically healthy Caucasian individuals from Russia aged roughly 6 to 90 years. Each donor gave 9 to 10 milliliters of peripheral blood, collected into EDTA-treated Vacutainer tubes. Ficoll-Paque density-gradient centrifugation was used to isolate PBMCs, with at least 6 million obtained per sample. Trizol reagent was used to extract total RNA from PBMCs, with at least 6 micrograms per sample. The percentages of naive CD45RAhigh/CD27high T cells were determined by flow cytometry on a PBMC aliquot from every donor. Library construction relied on 5' RACE. The sequencer listed for this sample is Illumina HiSeq 2500. A second PCR of roughly 7 to 11 cycles was performed with a sample-barcoded 5' primer and a J-beta primer mix. A unique molecular identifier was introduced onto each TCR beta cDNA molecule by a template-switch 5' adaptor carrying 12 random nucleotides. At least 2.5 million CDR3-containing paired-end reads were obtained from each sample. First-strand cDNA synthesis was performed from all RNA using the Mint cDNA synthesis kit, with priming by a TRBC-specific oligonucleotide. Following uracil-DNA glycosylase treatment, a first 18-cycle PCR with universal primers M1SS and BC2_uni_R was performed on all cDNA. The study's own analysis went as follows. For normalization, 1 million high-quality reads were randomly selected from each sample, with every read carrying a distinct molecular identifier. Instead of being binned into consensus sequences, reads that shared molecular identifiers were thrown out. MiTCR, with a Q25 quality threshold and the strictest error-elimination algorithm, was used for CDR3 identification, clonotype clustering and error correction. A nonparametric unseen species model with Euler transformation was used to estimate a lower bound on total TCR beta diversity. TCRdb cleaned the public reads at Q25 with fastp, built clones with MiXCR and kept in-frame beta chains. Entries are consolidated by CDR3 protein sequence, retaining the most common genes and DNA. The V and J calls were determined by TCRdb, not by the authors. Present in this sample are just over 800,000 distinct CDR3 sequences, less than 80% of which were seen just once. About a quarter of the sample is in the top ten clones.

The chain was built from TRBV29-1 and TRBJ2-7; 10 bases in the middle match TRBD1. The clonotype was recovered from a man between 25 and 39 years old in good health. The sequencing sample was made of blood. The nucleotide sequence is TGCAGCCCGAGGACAGGGGGGCCCTACGAGCAGTACTTC. Translated, it gives CSPRTGGPYEQYF.